This TCR beta chain was identified in a study of regulatory T cells in long-lasting Graves disease. Whole-study results and caveats: Persistent disease showed a preference for TRBV28, TRBJ1-2 and TRBJ2-5.

Both iRepertoire HTBI primers and Arm-PCR of CDR3 regions were used to build the TCR beta libraries. One entry per CDR3 protein, called by TCRdb with MiXCR from the multiplex PCR reads. Found here are over 350,000 distinct CDR3 sequences, around 21% of them singletons; the top ten hold around 21%. Noted time point: persistent/refractory GD, antithyroid drugs over 5 years with positive TRAb. With RNA extracted from PBMCs as input, the TCR library was made. The length of the CDR3 is 14 residues. Germline CDR1 is SGHTA and CDR2 is FQGNSA. Concerning this clonotype: Its cognate antigen is unknown. A junction end diverges from the germline sequence, so it may reflect a read error.

V and J are TRBV7-2 and TRBJ1-1, with D unclear. Material: peripheral blood mononuclear cells (PBMCs), obtained when the disease was refractory, from a patient treated with antithyroid drugs. This clonotype was sampled from a female donor with Graves disease. In nucleotides, the CDR3 is TGTGCCAGCAGCTTGGGCGTAGTTTTCACTGGAGCTTTCTTT. It codes for CASSLGVVFTGAFF.